Each of the 25 T cell receptor beta chains below was sequenced from the same sample in a study of CD8 T cells in ankylosing spondylitis. These receptors lack a known antigen. Overall study findings and caveats: Apparently characteristic of ankylosing spondylitis blood was a TCR beta motif (about 8 highly homologous variants).

TCRdb re-analysed the 5' RACE reads in MiXCR, keeping a single row per CDR3 protein. The table records 200,000 to 250,000 distinct CDR3 sequences, about a sixth of them present only once. The sequenced material came from blood, either unsorted or a sorted T cell fraction (not recorded which). These receptors were taken from a male donor with ankylosing spondylitis.

Only a few counts were recorded for this clonotype. The chain recombines TRBV7-9 with TRBJ1-6, with D perhaps matching TRBD1 (5 bases). Deletions cut 4 bases from V and 9 bases from J, with 7 bases between. The CDR3 has 12 residues. Germline CDR1 SEHNR, CDR2 FQNEAQ (reference sequence). The chain's CDR3 is CASSSQGSPLHF. In nucleotides, the CDR3 is TGTGCCAGCAGCTCCCAGGGTTCACCCCTCCACTTT.

The gene calls are TRBV27 and TRBJ2-2, with 12 bases lining up with TRBD1. CDR3 length: 15 residues. Per germline, CDR1 MNHEY and CDR2 SMNVEV (reference sequence). Losses at the gene ends were 4 bases for V and 7 bases for J; bases not matched to a gene: 4. The CDR3 reads CASSWGTGGFGELFF. Written as DNA, the CDR3 is TGTGCCAGCAGTTGGGGGACAGGGGGCTTCGGGGAGCTGTTTTTT.

Many counts were recorded for this clonotype. V and J are TRBV12-3 or TRBV12-4 and TRBJ1-1, with D hard to call. Trimming removed 1 base at V and 0 bases at J, with 3 bases between. The CDR3 is 13 amino acids. DNA for the CDR3: TGTGCCAGCAGTTTAGGGGTGAACACTGAAGCTTTCTTT. Its translation is CASSLGVNTEAFF.

This chain links TRBV5-6 with TRBJ1-1; D call uncertain. V gave up 3 bases and J gave up 3 bases, with 18 bases separating them. The CDR3 consists of 16 residues. Germline loops: CDR1 SGHDT, CDR2 YYEEEE. In DNA, the CDR3 is TGTGCCAGCAGCTCCCGATTAATCGGGGAGGACACTGAAGCTTTCTTT. It translates to CASSSRLIGEDTEAFF.

The chain has TRBV19 and TRBJ2-2; 9 nucleotides line up with TRBD1. Trimming removed 5 bases from V and 4 bases from J; junction bases left unmatched: 5. This CDR3 region has 15 residues. CDR1 and CDR2 (germline): LNHDA, SQIVND (reference sequence). CDR3 nucleotide sequence: TGTGCCAGTAGTCTCCGACAGGGGGGCACCGGGGAGCTGTTTTTT. Its translation: CASSLRQGGTGELFF.

This clonotype was seen a handful of times. The chain uses TRBV5-1 and TRBJ2-7; D is ambiguous. Looked up from germline, CDR1 is SGHRS and CDR2 is YFSETQ. Trimming stripped 7 bases from V and 4 bases from J, with 18 bases between. This CDR3 spans 14 amino acids. CDR3 bases: TGCGCCAGCTCAGCCCAGGAAGGAATTTACGAGCAGTACTTC. It specifies CASSAQEGIYEQYF.

This clonotype has only a few counts. The chain employs TRBV15 and TRBJ1-1, with unresolved D. The CDR3 is 17 residues long. V was shortened by 2 bases and J by 4 bases, with 20 bases between the two germline ends. Germline-derived CDR1 and CDR2 are LNHNV and YYDKDF (reference sequence). Here the CDR3 DNA reads TGTGCCACCAGCAGAATCAAATCTACGGGGAGGGCCACTGAAGCTTTCTTT. Its protein is CATSRIKSTGRATEAFF.

V usage is TRBV7-9 and J usage is TRBJ2-7; 11 nucleotides align to TRBD2. Trimming took 5 bases from V and 3 from J; bases not matched to a gene: 6. The CDR3 spans 15 residues. Germline V gene sequence: CDR1 SEHNR, CDR2 FQNEAQ (reference sequence). The DNA for the CDR3 is TGTGCCAGCAGCCCACGACTAGCGGGAAACTACGAGCAGTACTTC. This encodes CASSPRLAGNYEQYF.

V usage is TRBV12-3 or TRBV12-4 and J usage is TRBJ2-1, with 13 bases fitting TRBD2. J was trimmed by 5 bases and V by 7 bases; bases with no gene match: 5. The CDR3 extends over 15 amino acids. The CDR3, as DNA: TGTGCCAGCAATACCGGGACTAGCGGGAACAATGAGCAGTTCTTC. This gives the protein CASNTGTSGNNEQFF.

This clonotype was detected many times. The V gene is TRBV5-1, the J gene TRBJ1-1, with D maybe TRBD1 (6 bases). V lost 3 bases and J 0 bases, leaving 12 bases between the germline ends. The V gene's germline CDR1 is SGHRS and CDR2 YFSETQ. This CDR3 comprises 15 residues. The CDR3 loop reads CASSWGQAMNTEAFF. For the CDR3, the DNA is TGCGCCAGCAGCTGGGGACAAGCAATGAACACTGAAGCTTTCTTT.

In its sample, this clonotype was seen a few times. V gene TRBV6-2 or TRBV6-3 combines with J gene TRBJ2-1, with unresolved D. Germline CDR1 and CDR2: MNHEY and SVGEGT. The CDR3 loop spans 11 amino acids. Deletions cut 6 bases from V and 10 bases from J, with 10 bases between. CDR3 in DNA: TGTGCCAGCAGGGACGCGTTAGAGCAGTTCTTC. This translates into CASRDALEQFF.

The gene calls are TRBV7-3 and TRBJ2-1; 15 bases align to TRBD2. CDR1 and CDR2 (germline): SGHTA, FQGTGA. This CDR3 is built from 16 residues. V dropped 5 bases and J dropped 7; count of bases not matched to a gene: 6. CDR3 sequence: CASSPGTSGRWNEQFF. DNA of the CDR3: TGTGCCAGCAGCCCGGGGACTAGCGGGAGGTGGAATGAGCAGTTCTTC.

The J gene is TRBJ1-5, the V gene TRBV28; a possible D gene is TRBD1 (6 bases). In germline, CDR1 is MDHEN, CDR2 SYDVKM. This CDR3 is 15 amino acids long. Trimming pared 2 bases from V and 2 bases from J, leaving 10 bases between. The CDR3 coding sequence is TGTGCCAGCAGTTTACGGGGGCTGGGCAATCAGCCCCAGCATTTT. This encodes CASSLRGLGNQPQHF. Variable domain in full (rest from reference TRBV28 and TRBJ1-5): DVKVTQSSRYLVKRTGEKVFLECVQDMDHENMFWYRQDPGLGLRLIYFSYDVKMKEKGDIPEGYSVSREKKERFSLILESASTNQTSMYLCASSLRGLGNQPQHFGDGTRLSIL.

This clonotype was seen at least ten times. The rearrangement uses TRBV12-3 or TRBV12-4 and TRBJ2-3; 9 bases are shared with TRBD1. The CDR3 is 16 residues long. V was pared by 6 bases and J by 2 bases, with 9 bases of the junction left unmatched. The DNA of the CDR3 is TGTGCCAGCAGGGGGAACAGGGGGCTCTTCACAGATACGCAGTATTTT. It translates to CASRGNRGLFTDTQYF.

The chain is built from TRBV12-3 or TRBV12-4 and TRBJ1-2; D remains unclear. V lost 8 bases to trimming and J lost 7 bases, with 11 bases between them. The CDR3 runs to 11 residues. The DNA of the CDR3 is TGTGCCAGCGGGTCGCCGGGTGGCTACACCTTC. Amino acid sequence: CASGSPGGYTF.

This clonotype was counted between two and nine times. The chain has TRBV12-3 or TRBV12-4 and TRBJ2-3, with a possible D match to TRBD2 (5 bases). The CDR3 consists of 14 residues. Trimming removed 6 bases from V and 7 bases from J, with 17 bases in between. The CDR3, as DNA: TGTGCCAGCAGCCGTGTGGTGTCTAGCAATACGCAGTATTTT. Its translation is CASSRVVSSNTQYF.

The sample holds a few counts of this clonotype. The chain combines TRBV27 with TRBJ1-1; 12 bases align to TRBD1. V lost 4 bases to trimming and J lost 5 bases; unmatched junction nucleotides: 8. This CDR3 has 16 residues. Germline-derived CDR1 and CDR2 are MNHEY and SMNVEV (reference sequence). In DNA, the CDR3 is TGTGCCAGCAGTTCCCGGGGACAGGGGGCGCGTACTGAAGCTTTCTTT. The encoded protein is CASSSRGQGARTEAFF.

The CDR3 bases are TGTGCCAGCAGCTTAGTTCCGCTTGGAGATACGCAGTATTTT. Translation gives CASSLVPLGDTQYF. This sequence joins TRBV7-9 and TRBJ2-3; D call uncertain. Germline V gene lookup returns CDR1 SEHNR and CDR2 FQNEAQ (reference sequence). This CDR3 contains 14 residues. The ends were cut back, 1 base at V and 5 bases at J, with 10 bases in the middle. Variable domain in full (rest from reference TRBV7-9 and TRBJ2-3): DTGVSQNPRHKITKRGQNVTFRCDPISEHNRLYWYRQTLGQGPEFLTYFQNEAQLEKSRLLSDRFSAERPKGSFSTLEIQRTEQGDSAMYLCASSLVPLGDTQYFGPGTRLTVL.

This chain connects TRBV29-1 to TRBJ1-4, with D unclear. Trimming took 6 bases from V and 3 from J, leaving 17 bases between them. Germline V gene sequence: CDR1 SQVTM, CDR2 ANQGSEA. This CDR3 comprises 15 residues. CDR3 DNA: TGCAGCGTGACCCGACCCGGGTTTGCTAATGAAAAACTGTTTTTT. As protein: CSVTRPGFANEKLFF. Looking up the rest from reference TRBV29-1 and TRBJ1-4 gives the full variable domain: SAVISQKPSRDICQRGTSLTIQCQVDSQVTMMFWYRQQPGQSLTLIATANQGSEATYESGFVIDKFPISRPNLTFSTLTVSNMSPEDSSIYLCSVTRPGFANEKLFFGSGTQLSVL.

DNA for the CDR3: TGTGCCAGCAGCCCCAACGGACAGGGGGCCTACGAGCAGTACTTC. Translating gives CASSPNGQGAYEQYF. This sequence joins TRBV4-2 and TRBJ2-7; 10 bases are a match to TRBD1. Germline trimming cut 4 bases from V and 2 bases from J; bases unmatched to any gene: 5. This CDR3 has 15 amino acids. The germline V gene has CDR1 LGHNA and CDR2 YNFKEQ.

This rearrangement joins TRBV12-3 or TRBV12-4 to TRBJ2-7; D is perhaps TRBD1 or TRBD2 (5 bases each). Trimming took off 3 bases at V and 5 bases at J, with 11 bases between the two ends. The CDR3 extends over 13 amino acids. In nucleotides, the CDR3 is TGTGCCAGCAGTTTTCCGGGGACCCACGAGCAGTACTTC. The encoded protein is CASSFPGTHEQYF.

This clonotype was seen repeatedly, ten times or more. V and J are TRBV12-3 or TRBV12-4 and TRBJ1-2; maybe TRBD1 (6 bases). The CDR3 spans 13 residues. With 3 bases removed from V and 6 bases from J, the gap between germline ends came to 11 bases. The CDR3 region is CASSFFRGDGYTF. In nucleotides, the CDR3 is TGTGCCAGCAGTTTCTTTAGGGGGGATGGCTACACCTTC.

This clonotype has just a few counts. The CDR3 is CATSDRDRTGDTGELFF. The CDR3 DNA sequence: TGTGCCACCAGTGACCGTGACAGGACGGGGGACACCGGGGAGCTGTTTTTT. The chain uses TRBV24-1 and TRBJ2-2; the D call may be TRBD1 or TRBD2 (6 bases each). The CDR3 length is 17 residues. Trimming left V 4 bases short and J 3 bases short, with 17 bases between. Germline V lookup: CDR1 KGHDR, CDR2 SFDVKD.

This chain uses TRBV6-2 or TRBV6-3 with TRBJ2-1; D gene uncertain. The CDR3 is 15 amino acids. The germline V and J ends were trimmed by 5 bases and 0 bases, with 11 bases remaining between them. Per the germline V gene, CDR1 is MNHEY and CDR2 is SVGEGT. In DNA form, the CDR3 reads TGTGCCAGCAGTCCCGATGCCGGCTCCTACAATGAGCAGTTCTTC. Protein product: CASSPDAGSYNEQFF.

This sequence joins TRBV7-9 and TRBJ1-1, with a possible D match to TRBD1 (5 bases). V dropped 5 bases and J dropped 5 bases, with 15 bases sitting between them. Germline V gene sequence: CDR1 SEHNR, CDR2 FQNEAQ (reference sequence). The CDR3 has 14 residues. CDR3 sequence: CASSPVPGGTEAFF. CDR3 coding DNA: TGTGCCAGCAGCCCAGTCCCGGGGGGGACTGAAGCTTTCTTT. Full variable domain (missing parts from reference TRBV7-9 and TRBJ1-1): DTGVSQNPRHKITKRGQNVTFRCDPISEHNRLYWYRQTLGQGPEFLTYFQNEAQLEKSRLLSDRFSAERPKGSFSTLEIQRTEQGDSAMYLCASSPVPGGTEAFFGQGTRLTVV.